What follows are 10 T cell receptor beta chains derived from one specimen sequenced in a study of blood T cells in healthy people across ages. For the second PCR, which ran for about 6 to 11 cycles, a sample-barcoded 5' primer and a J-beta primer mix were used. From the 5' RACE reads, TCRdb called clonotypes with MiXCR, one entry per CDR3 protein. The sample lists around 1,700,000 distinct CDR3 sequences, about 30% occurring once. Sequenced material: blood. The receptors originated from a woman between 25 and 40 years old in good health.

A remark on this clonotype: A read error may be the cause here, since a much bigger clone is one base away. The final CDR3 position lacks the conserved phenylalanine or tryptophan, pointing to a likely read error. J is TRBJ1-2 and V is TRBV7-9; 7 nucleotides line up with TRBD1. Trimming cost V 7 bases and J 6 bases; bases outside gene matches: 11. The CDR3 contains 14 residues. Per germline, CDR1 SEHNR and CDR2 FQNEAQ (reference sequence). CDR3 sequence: CASTPTDRRHGYTV. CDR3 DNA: TGTGCCAGCACCCCCACGGACAGGAGGCATGGCTACACCGTC.

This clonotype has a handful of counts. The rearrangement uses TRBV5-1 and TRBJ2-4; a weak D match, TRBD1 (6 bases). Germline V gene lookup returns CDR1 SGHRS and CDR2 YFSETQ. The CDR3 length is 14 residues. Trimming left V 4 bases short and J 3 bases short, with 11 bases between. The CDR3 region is CASSIGQNKNIQYF. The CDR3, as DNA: TGCGCCAGCAGCATCGGACAGAACAAAAACATTCAGTACTTC.

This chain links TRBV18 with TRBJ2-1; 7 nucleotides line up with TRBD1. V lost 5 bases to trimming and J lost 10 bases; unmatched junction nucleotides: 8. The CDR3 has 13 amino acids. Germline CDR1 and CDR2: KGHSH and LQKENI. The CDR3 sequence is CASSGNWDSEQFF. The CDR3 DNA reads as TGTGCCAGCTCAGGTAATTGGGACAGCGAGCAGTTCTTC.

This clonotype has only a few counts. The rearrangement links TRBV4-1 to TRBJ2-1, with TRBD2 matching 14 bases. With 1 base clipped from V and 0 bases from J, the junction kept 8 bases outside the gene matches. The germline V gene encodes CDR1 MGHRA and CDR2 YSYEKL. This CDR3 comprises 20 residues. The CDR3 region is CASSQVRLAGGQVSYNEQFF. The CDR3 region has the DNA TGCGCCAGCAGCCAAGTAAGACTAGCGGGGGGGCAGGTCTCCTACAATGAGCAGTTCTTC.

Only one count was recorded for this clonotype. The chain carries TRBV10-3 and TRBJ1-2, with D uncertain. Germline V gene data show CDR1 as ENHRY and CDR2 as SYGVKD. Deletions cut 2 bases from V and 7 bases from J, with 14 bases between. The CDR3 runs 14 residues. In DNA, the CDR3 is TGTGCCATCAGTGAGGGACGGGGTTTTGGTGGCTACACCTTC. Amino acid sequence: CAISEGRGFGGYTF.

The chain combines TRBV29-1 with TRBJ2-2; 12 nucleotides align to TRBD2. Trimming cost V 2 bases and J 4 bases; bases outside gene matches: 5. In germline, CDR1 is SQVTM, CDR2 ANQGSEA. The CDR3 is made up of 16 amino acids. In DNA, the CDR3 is TGCAGCGTTGAACTAGCGGGGGGGCCGGGCACCGGGGAGCTGTTTTTT. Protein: CSVELAGGPGTGELFF.

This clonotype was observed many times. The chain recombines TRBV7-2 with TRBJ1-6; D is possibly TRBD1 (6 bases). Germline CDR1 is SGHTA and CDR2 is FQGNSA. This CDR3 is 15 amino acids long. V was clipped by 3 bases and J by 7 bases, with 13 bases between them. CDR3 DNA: TGTGCCAGCAGCTTCGACAGGTCGGAAAATTCACCCCTCCACTTT. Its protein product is CASSFDRSENSPLHF.

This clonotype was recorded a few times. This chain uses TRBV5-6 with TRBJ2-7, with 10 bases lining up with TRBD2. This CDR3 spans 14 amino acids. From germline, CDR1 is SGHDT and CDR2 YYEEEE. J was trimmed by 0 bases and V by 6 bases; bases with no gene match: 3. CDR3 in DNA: TGTGCCAGCAATCTAGCGGGGGTCTCCTACGAGCAGTACTTC. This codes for CASNLAGVSYEQYF.

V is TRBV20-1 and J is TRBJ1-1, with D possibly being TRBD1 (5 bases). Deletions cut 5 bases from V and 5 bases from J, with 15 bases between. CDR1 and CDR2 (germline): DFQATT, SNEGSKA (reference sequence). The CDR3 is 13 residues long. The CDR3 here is CSADLGVGTEAFF. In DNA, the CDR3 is TGCAGTGCTGACCTGGGGGTAGGGACTGAAGCTTTCTTT.

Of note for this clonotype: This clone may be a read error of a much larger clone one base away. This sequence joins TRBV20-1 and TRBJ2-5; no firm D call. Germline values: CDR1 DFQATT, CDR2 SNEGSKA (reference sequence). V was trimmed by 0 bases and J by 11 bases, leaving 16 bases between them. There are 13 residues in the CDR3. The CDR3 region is CSAREGAKYGQYF. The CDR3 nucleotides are TGCAGTGCTAGAGAGGGCGCGAAATACGGGCAGTACTTC.